One and the same sample provided the 8 T cell receptor beta chains below, sequenced in a study of high-grade serous ovarian cancer treatment subgroups. Clones were read by immunoSEQ multiplex PCR, and TCRdb kept only the in-frame ones, dropping some. The table has 35,000 to 45,000 clones, 70% to 80% seen once. Tumor samples were obtained before definitive surgery or chemotherapy. Sample: tumor tissue. The receptors derive from a human donor with high-grade serous ovarian cancer.

CDR3 sequence (DNA): TGTGCCACCAGACTAGCGGGAGCCTACGAGCAGTACTTC. Its protein is CATRLAGAYEQYF. The chain combines TRBV15 with TRBJ2-7; 11 bases line up with TRBD2. Per the germline V gene, CDR1 is LNHNV and CDR2 is YYDKDF (reference sequence). V lost 6 bases, J lost 2 bases, and 0 bases stayed unmatched. The CDR3 length is 13 residues.

The chain recombines TRBV5-1 with TRBJ1-2; tentatively, D is TRBD1 (5 bases). The CDR3 has 14 residues. The germline CDR1 and CDR2 sequences are SGHRS and YFSETQ. Trimming pared 4 bases from V and 8 bases from J, leaving 18 bases between. CDR3 region: CASSLGFQGDGYTF. The CDR3 nucleotides are TGCGCCAGCAGCCTCGGGTTCCAAGGGGACGGCTACACCTTC. Based on the CDR3 plus reference TRBV5-1 and TRBJ1-2, the full variable domain is KAGVTQTPRYLIKTRGQQVTLSCSPISGHRSVSWYQQTPGQGLQFLFEYFSETQRNKGNFPGRFSGRQFSNSRSEMNVSTLELGDSALYLCASSLGFQGDGYTFGSGTRLTVV.

The chain is built from TRBV11-2 and TRBJ2-1; D may be TRBD2 (6 bases). The ends were cut back, 4 bases at V and 2 bases at J, with 9 bases in the middle. The CDR3 runs to 14 residues. Per the germline V gene, CDR1 is SGHAT and CDR2 is FQNNGV. The CDR3 loop is CASSSDYTYNEQFF. The CDR3 bases are TGTGCCAGCAGCTCGGACTATACCTACAATGAGCAGTTCTTC.

The chain combines TRBV15 with TRBJ1-1, with 7 nucleotides matching TRBD1. V lost 0 bases to trimming and J lost 5 bases; unmatched junction nucleotides: 12. The CDR3 runs 17 residues. Germline CDR1 reads LNHNV; CDR2 reads YYDKDF (reference sequence). The CDR3: CATSRDQGGIVGTEAFF. CDR3 nucleotides: TGTGCCACCAGCAGAGATCAAGGGGGCATAGTAGGAACTGAAGCTTTCTTT.

The chain employs TRBV5-1 and TRBJ1-1; TRBD1 agrees at 7 bases. From germline, CDR1 is SGHRS and CDR2 YFSETQ. V shed 4 bases and J 3 bases; nucleotides not matched to a gene: 9. CDR3 length: 15 amino acids. The CDR3 DNA sequence: TGCGCCAGCAGCGGAACACAGGGGACGGACACTGAAGCTTTCTTT. Translation: CASSGTQGTDTEAFF.

In nucleotides, the CDR3 is TGTGCCAGCAGTAATAAGCGGGGCCTGTGGGAGACCCAGTACTTC. The encoded protein is CASSNKRGLWETQYF. The rearrangement joins TRBV6-5 to TRBJ2-5; 7 bases agree with TRBD2. Germline assignment: CDR1 MNHEY and CDR2 SVGAGI. V lost 5 bases and J lost 5; bases outside the gene matches: 11. The CDR3 is 15 residues long.

V is TRBV11-3 and J is TRBJ1-5; D remains ambiguous. V was cut by 3 bases and J by 7 bases, with 10 bases left in between. CDR1 SGHNT and CDR2 YENEEA come from the germline V gene. The CDR3 sequence is 13 residues long. The CDR3 DNA sequence: TGTGCCAGCAGCTTGGAGGAAGGACAGCCCCAGCATTTT. Protein product: CASSLEEGQPQHF.

The V gene is TRBV6-1, the J gene TRBJ2-7, with D tentatively TRBD1 or TRBD2 (5 bases each). This CDR3 is 13 amino acids long. CDR1 is MNHNS, CDR2 SASEGT, per germline. Deletions cut 3 bases from V and 5 bases from J, with 11 bases between. Here the CDR3 DNA reads TGTGCCAGCAGTGAGGGGGAGACACACGAGCAGTACTTC. Protein sequence: CASSEGETHEQYF.